This TCR beta chain was documented in a study of OX40 agonist ivuxolimab in advanced cancers. Using immunoSEQ multiplex PCR, the repertoire was profiled, and TCRdb retains in-frame clones only, with some absent. Of 70,000 to 85,000 clones listed, about 87% are singletons. V dropped 0 bases and J dropped 1 base, with 5 bases sitting between them. The CDR3 extends over 13 amino acids. From germline, CDR1 is SGHRS and CDR2 YFSETQ. Worth noting for this clone: The identical CDR3 is also encoded by other nucleotide sequences in the sample.

The sequence came from an adult with an advanced solid tumor such as melanoma, head and neck, liver or kidney cancer. V is TRBV5-1 and J is TRBJ2-7; a weak D match, TRBD1 (5 bases). The sample was CD4+ or CD8+ T cells sorted from blood, taken in a trial of the OX40 agonist ivuxolimab. The CDR3 nucleotides read TGCGCCAGCAGCTTGGAGGGGTCCTACGAGCAGTACTTC. Its protein product is CASSLEGSYEQYF.